Listed below are T cell receptor beta chains from one sample, sequenced in a study of shared clonotypes between healthy human individuals. Assay: immunoSEQ multiplex PCR; the TCRdb copy retains only in-frame clones and omits some. There are around 720,000 clones in the sample; roughly 73% occur only once, and more than 1.5% lies in the top ten. Sequencing used memory CD4+ T cells sorted from blood. Receptor source: a woman between 25 and 40 years old in good health. CDR3s include the opening cysteine and the closing phenylalanine or tryptophan. The D gene is left open where the match is weak. Some rows mark clone size as missing; the rest say once, few, many or name a class of expanded clone.

J | D | size | V | CDR3 | DNA
TRBJ1-1 | - | - | TRBV29-1 | CSVKGGTLPGTEAFF | TGCAGCGTCAAGGGGGGAACTTTGCCCGGAACTGAAGCTTTCTTT
TRBJ1-5 | - | - | TRBV28 | CASSFPGQNQPQHF | TGTGCCAGCAGTTTCCCGGGACAAAATCAGCCCCAGCATTTT
TRBJ2-7 | TRBD2 | - | TRBV28 | CASSLGGSRGDYEQYF | TGTGCCAGCAGTTTAGGCGGGAGCCGGGGGGACTACGAGCAGTACTTC
TRBJ1-1 | - | - | TRBV7-2 | CASSHDRNTEAFF | TGTGCCAGCAGTCATGACAGAAACACTGAAGCTTTCTTT
TRBJ2-1 | - | once | TRBV10-1 | CASSESSGYNEQFF | TGCGCCAGCAGTGAGTCGTCGGGGTACAATGAGCAGTTCTTC
TRBJ2-1 | TRBD2 | once | TRBV10-2 | CASRTPGTSGSGEQFF | TGCGCCAGCAGAACACCCGGGACTAGTGGTTCCGGTGAGCAGTTCTTC
TRBJ1-2 | TRBD1 | - | TRBV4-2 | CASSRPGDSSGYTF | TGTGCCAGCAGCCGACCTGGGGACAGCTCTGGCTACACCTTC
TRBJ2-1 | - | once | TRBV11-2 | CASSLGQVYNEQFF | TGTGCCAGCAGCTTAGGACAGGTTTACAATGAGCAGTTCTTC
TRBJ1-1 | - | once | TRBV27 | CASSRRFEAFF | TGTGCCAGCAGCCGACGTTTTGAAGCTTTCTTT
TRBJ1-2 | TRBD1 | - | TRBV7-8 | CASSSPRTGVGYTF | TGTGCCAGCAGCTCTCCTCGGACAGGGGTTGGCTACACCTTC
TRBJ1-4 | - | - | TRBV18 | CASSPGRRTNEKLFF | TGTGCCAGCTCACCAGGAAGGAGAACTAATGAAAAACTGTTTTTT
TRBJ2-1 | - | - | TRBV2 | CASSPGPNEQFF | TGTGCCAGCAGTCCCGGCCCGAATGAGCAGTTCTTC
TRBJ1-2 | TRBD1 | - | TRBV5-1 | CASRATGLNYGYTF | TGCGCCAGCAGGGCGACAGGGTTAAACTATGGCTACACCTTC
TRBJ2-7 | TRBD2 | - | TRBV11-2 | CASSSRTSGISYEQYF | TGTGCCAGCAGCTCCCGGACTAGCGGGATTTCCTACGAGCAGTACTTC
TRBJ2-7 | - | - | TRBV6-9 | CASKGLGPLFSFYEQYF | TGTGCCAGCAAGGGGCTCGGACCCCTCTTTTCCTTCTACGAGCAGTACTTC
TRBJ1-2 | - | few | TRBV19 | CASSIGVDYGYTF | TGTGCCAGTAGTATTGGGGTTGACTATGGCTACACCTTC
TRBJ2-1 | - | - | TRBV30 | CAWKPGWEHNEQFF | TGTGCCTGGAAGCCCGGGTGGGAGCACAATGAGCAGTTCTTC
TRBJ1-1 | - | few | TRBV28 | CASSPEGVNTEAFF | TGTGCCAGCAGTCCGGAAGGGGTGAACACTGAAGCTTTCTTT
TRBJ2-1 | - | - | TRBV11-3 | CASSPGQNNEQFF | TGTGCCAGCAGCCCCGGACAGAACAATGAGCAGTTCTTC
TRBJ2-5 | TRBD2 | - | TRBV27 | CASSLVAGGPETQYF | TGTGCCAGCAGCCTCGTGGCGGGAGGGCCAGAGACCCAGTACTTC
TRBJ2-3 | TRBD1 | - | TRBV11-2 | CASSLALTGAGDTQYF | TGTGCCAGCAGCTTAGCCTTAACAGGGGCAGGAGATACGCAGTATTTT
TRBJ1-2 | TRBD1 | - | TRBV15 | CATRQGAEGYTF | TGTGCCACCAGGCAGGGGGCGGAGGGCTACACCTTC
TRBJ2-1 | TRBD2 | - | TRBV29-1 | CSVPSAGGLSNEQFF | TGCAGCGTCCCCTCGGCGGGAGGGCTTTCAAATGAGCAGTTCTTC
TRBJ2-1 | TRBD2 | - | TRBV25-1 | CASSAPERGRDEQFF | TGTGCCAGCTCAGCCCCCGAGCGGGGAAGGGATGAGCAGTTCTTC
TRBJ2-2 | - | - | TRBV4-1 | CASKDQGGTGELFF | TGCGCCAGTAAAGACCAGGGGGGCACCGGGGAGCTGTTTTTT
TRBJ2-5 | - | once | TRBV25-1 | CASSEHRDQGTQYF | TGTGCCAGCAGTGAACACCGGGACCAGGGGACCCAGTACTTC
TRBJ2-2 | - | - | TRBV6-1 | CASKGGRFTGELFF | TGTGCCAGCAAGGGGGGACGCTTCACCGGGGAGCTGTTTTTT
TRBJ2-7 | - | - | TRBV20-1 | CSTYRDYEQYF | TGCAGTACTTACAGGGACTACGAGCAGTACTTC
TRBJ1-4 | TRBD1 | - | TRBV2 | CASSPRRKTGIHKGNEKLFF | TGTGCCAGCAGTCCCAGAAGAAAGACAGGGATTCATAAGGGTAATGAAAAACTGTTTTTT
TRBJ1-1 | - | - | TRBV19 | CASSIDTPGSLGNTEAFF | TGTGCCAGTAGTATAGACACTCCAGGCTCTCTCGGGAACACTGAAGCTTTCTTT
TRBJ2-5 | - | - | TRBV30 | CAWMSRGWKETQYF | TGTGCCTGGATGAGTCGGGGATGGAAAGAGACCCAGTACTTC
TRBJ1-1 | - | - | TRBV28 | CASSFRDRTEAFF | TGTGCCAGCAGTTTTAGGGACCGCACTGAAGCTTTCTTT
TRBJ2-5 | TRBD1 | many | TRBV11-1 | CASSGGQIQETQYF | TGTGCCAGCAGCGGGGGACAGATTCAAGAGACCCAGTACTTC
TRBJ2-1 | - | - | TRBV7-7 | CASSLMGVNNEQFF | TGTGCCAGCAGCTTAATGGGGGTAAACAATGAGCAGTTCTTC
TRBJ2-1 | - | few | TRBV7-9 | CASSRNDEQFF | TGTGCCAGCAGCCGTAACGATGAGCAGTTCTTC
TRBJ2-3 | TRBD2 | - | TRBV18 | CASSPTLAGTDTQYF | TGTGCCAGCTCACCAACACTAGCGGGCACAGATACGCAGTATTTT
TRBJ2-2 | TRBD2 | few | TRBV5-6 | CASSLGRGTGELFF | TGTGCCAGCAGCTTAGGGAGGGGTACCGGGGAGCTGTTTTTT
TRBJ2-2 | - | many | TRBV10-3 | CAISDQTRNTGELFF | TGTGCCATCAGTGACCAGACTAGAAACACCGGGGAGCTGTTTTTT
TRBJ1-5 | - | - | TRBV15 | CATSRDHGRGRPQHF | TGTGCCACCAGCAGAGATCACGGCCGGGGACGGCCCCAGCATTTT
TRBJ1-1 | TRBD1 | - | TRBV28 | CASSLSGQGLNTEAFF | TGTGCCAGCAGTTTATCAGGACAGGGCTTGAACACTGAAGCTTTCTTT
TRBJ2-7 | TRBD1 | - | TRBV11-2 | CASSLGRGTALYEQYF | TGTGCCAGCAGCTTAGGGCGTGGGACAGCCCTCTACGAGCAGTACTTC
TRBJ2-5 | - | - | TRBV7-9 | CAGEAPKETQYF | TGTGCCGGCGAAGCTCCGAAAGAGACCCAGTACTTC
TRBJ2-1 | - | - | TRBV4-1 | CASSRPRGEQFF | TGCGCCAGCAGCCGACCCCGGGGTGAGCAGTTCTTC
TRBJ2-7 | TRBD1 | - | TRBV5-1 | CASSLVGTASYEQYF | TGCGCCAGCAGCTTGGTCGGGACAGCCTCCTACGAGCAGTACTTC
TRBJ1-2 | - | - | TRBV6-5 | CASSYLRSGRDGYTF | TGTGCCAGCAGTTACCTACGATCAGGGAGGGATGGCTACACCTTC
TRBJ1-1 | - | once | TRBV28 | CASSKIDRPNTEAFF | TGTGCCAGCAGCAAGATCGACAGGCCTAACACTGAAGCTTTCTTT
TRBJ1-3 | - | few | TRBV5-1 | CASSLAGQNNGNTIYF | TGCGCCAGCAGCTTGGCCGGACAGAATAACGGAAACACCATATATTTT
TRBJ2-5 | TRBD2 | few | TRBV9 | CASSVAGGLETQYF | TGTGCCAGCAGCGTAGCGGGAGGGCTGGAGACCCAGTACTTC
TRBJ1-5 | - | - | TRBV19 | CASSIAEHSNQPQHF | TGTGCCAGTAGTATAGCTGAACATAGCAATCAGCCCCAGCATTTT
TRBJ1-5 | TRBD1 | - | TRBV2 | CASSRTGGLNQPQHF | TGTGCCAGCAGTAGGACAGGGGGCCTCAATCAGCCCCAGCATTTT
TRBJ2-1 | - | - | TRBV25-1 | CASSPPLYNEQFF | TGTGCCAGCAGCCCCCCCCTCTACAATGAGCAGTTCTTC
TRBJ1-2 | TRBD1 | few | TRBV19 | CASRNKGRDRDGYTF | TGTGCCAGTAGAAATAAGGGCCGGGACAGGGATGGCTACACCTTC
TRBJ1-5 | TRBD1 | - | TRBV6-6 | CASSGSGGKQPQHF | TGTGCCAGCTCGGGGTCAGGGGGAAAACAGCCCCAGCATTTT
TRBJ1-1 | - | - | TRBV7-9 | CASSPQGITEAFF | TGTGCCAGCAGCCCCCAGGGGATCACTGAAGCTTTCTTT
TRBJ2-5 | TRBD1 | - | TRBV28 | CASSPGTAEETQYF | TGTGCCAGCAGTCCCGGGACAGCTGAAGAGACCCAGTACTTC
TRBJ2-1 | - | - | TRBV4-2 | CASSQTSWYNEQFF | TGTGCCAGCAGCCAAACTAGCTGGTACAATGAGCAGTTCTTC